The rows below give T cell receptor beta chains drawn from one sample of a study of T cells after yellow fever vaccination. TCRdb called the 5' RACE reads again in MiXCR, with one record for every CDR3 protein. Among hundreds of thousands of distinct CDR3 sequences listed, approximately 3.8% were seen once. Sequencing used PBMCs, obtained on the day of the yellow fever booster vaccination. The receptors come from a man aged 18 to 30 who received the YFV17D yellow fever vaccine. CDR3s include the opening cysteine and the closing phenylalanine or tryptophan. Each record gives: D gene, J gene, V gene, clone size, CDR3 protein, CDR3 DNA. D genes are given only for firm matches. The size entry is marked missing in some rows and otherwise reads once, few, many or a size class.

d_call: .
j_call: TRBJ2-5
v_call: TRBV7-8
clone_size: many
cdr3_aa: CASSLGGAPEETQYF
cdr3_nt: TGTGCCAGCAGCTTAGGAGGGGCCCCCGAAGAGACCCAGTACTTC

d_call: .
j_call: TRBJ2-4
v_call: TRBV29-1
clone_size: few
cdr3_aa: CSVEWSGAKNIQYF
cdr3_nt: TGCAGCGTTGAGTGGTCAGGAGCCAAAAACATTCAGTACTTC

d_call: .
j_call: TRBJ2-7
v_call: TRBV7-6
clone_size: many
cdr3_aa: CASSAPGARDYEQYF
cdr3_nt: TGTGCCAGCAGCGCCCCCGGGGCGAGAGACTACGAGCAGTACTTC

d_call: .
j_call: TRBJ2-4
v_call: TRBV4-3
clone_size: few
cdr3_aa: CASSQEYGGLGKNIQYF
cdr3_nt: TGCGCCAGCAGCCAAGAATACGGGGGACTCGGCAAAAACATTCAGTACTTC

d_call: .
j_call: TRBJ2-7
v_call: TRBV3-1
clone_size: few
cdr3_aa: CASSQVQSYEQYF
cdr3_nt: TGTGCCAGCAGCCAAGTGCAGTCCTACGAGCAGTACTTC

d_call: TRBD2
j_call: TRBJ2-5
v_call: TRBV5-1
clone_size: many
cdr3_aa: CASSLVSLAGGQETQYF
cdr3_nt: TGCGCCAGCAGCTTGGTCTCGCTGGCGGGGGGGCAAGAGACCCAGTACTTC

d_call: .
j_call: TRBJ2-5
v_call: TRBV7-6
clone_size: .
cdr3_aa: CASSPHRVGETQYF
cdr3_nt: TGTGCCAGCAGCCCACACAGGGTAGGGGAGACCCAGTACTTC

d_call: .
j_call: TRBJ2-7
v_call: TRBV7-2
clone_size: many
cdr3_aa: CASSLVGGRQYEQYF
cdr3_nt: TGTGCCAGCAGCTTAGTCGGCGGTCGTCAGTACGAGCAGTACTTC

d_call: TRBD2
j_call: TRBJ2-3
v_call: TRBV6-5
clone_size: .
cdr3_aa: CASSRRIRRGATDTQYF
cdr3_nt: TGTGCCAGCAGTCGGCGCATCCGGCGGGGGGCGACAGATACGCAGTATTTT

d_call: .
j_call: TRBJ1-1
v_call: TRBV18
clone_size: many
cdr3_aa: CASSPTQLPNTEAFF
cdr3_nt: TGTGCCAGCTCACCGACGCAACTGCCAAACACTGAAGCTTTCTTT